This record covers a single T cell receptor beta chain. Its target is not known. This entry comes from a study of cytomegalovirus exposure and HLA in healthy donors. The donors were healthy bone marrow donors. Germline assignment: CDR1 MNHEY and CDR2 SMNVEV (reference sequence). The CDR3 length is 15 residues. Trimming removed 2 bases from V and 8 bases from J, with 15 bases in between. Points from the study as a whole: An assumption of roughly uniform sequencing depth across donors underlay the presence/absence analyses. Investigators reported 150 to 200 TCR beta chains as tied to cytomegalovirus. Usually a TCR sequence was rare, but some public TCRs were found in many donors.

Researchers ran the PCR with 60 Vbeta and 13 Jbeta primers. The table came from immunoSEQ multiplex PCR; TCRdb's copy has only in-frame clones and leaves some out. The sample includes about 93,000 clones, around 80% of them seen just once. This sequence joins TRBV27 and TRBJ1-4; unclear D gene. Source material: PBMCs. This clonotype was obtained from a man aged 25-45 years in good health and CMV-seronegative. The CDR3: CASSLLARGGEKLFF. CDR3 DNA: TGTGCCAGCAGTTTACTGGCCCGGGGTGGGGAAAAACTGTTTTTT. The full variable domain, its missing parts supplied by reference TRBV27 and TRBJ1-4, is EAQVTQNPRYLITVTGKKLTVTCSQNMNHEYMSWYRQDPGLGLRQIYYSMNVEVTDKGDVPEGYKVSRKEKRNFPLILESPSPNQTSLYFCASSLLARGGEKLFFGSGTQLSVL.